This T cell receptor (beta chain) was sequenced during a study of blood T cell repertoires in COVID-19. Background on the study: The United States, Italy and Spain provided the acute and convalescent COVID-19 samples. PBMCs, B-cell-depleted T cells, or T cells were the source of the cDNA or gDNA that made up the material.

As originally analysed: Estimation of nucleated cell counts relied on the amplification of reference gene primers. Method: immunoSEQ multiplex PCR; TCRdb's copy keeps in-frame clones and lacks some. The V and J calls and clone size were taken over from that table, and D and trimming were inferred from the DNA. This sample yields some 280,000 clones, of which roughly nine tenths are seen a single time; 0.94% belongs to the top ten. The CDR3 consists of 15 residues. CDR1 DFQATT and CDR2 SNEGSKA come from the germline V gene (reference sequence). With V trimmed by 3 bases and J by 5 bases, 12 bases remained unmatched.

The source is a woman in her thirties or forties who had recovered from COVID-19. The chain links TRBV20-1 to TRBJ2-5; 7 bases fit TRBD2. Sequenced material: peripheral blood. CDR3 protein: CSASMQEGGKETQYF. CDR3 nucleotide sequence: TGCAGTGCTAGTATGCAGGAGGGAGGGAAGGAGACCCAGTACTTC.